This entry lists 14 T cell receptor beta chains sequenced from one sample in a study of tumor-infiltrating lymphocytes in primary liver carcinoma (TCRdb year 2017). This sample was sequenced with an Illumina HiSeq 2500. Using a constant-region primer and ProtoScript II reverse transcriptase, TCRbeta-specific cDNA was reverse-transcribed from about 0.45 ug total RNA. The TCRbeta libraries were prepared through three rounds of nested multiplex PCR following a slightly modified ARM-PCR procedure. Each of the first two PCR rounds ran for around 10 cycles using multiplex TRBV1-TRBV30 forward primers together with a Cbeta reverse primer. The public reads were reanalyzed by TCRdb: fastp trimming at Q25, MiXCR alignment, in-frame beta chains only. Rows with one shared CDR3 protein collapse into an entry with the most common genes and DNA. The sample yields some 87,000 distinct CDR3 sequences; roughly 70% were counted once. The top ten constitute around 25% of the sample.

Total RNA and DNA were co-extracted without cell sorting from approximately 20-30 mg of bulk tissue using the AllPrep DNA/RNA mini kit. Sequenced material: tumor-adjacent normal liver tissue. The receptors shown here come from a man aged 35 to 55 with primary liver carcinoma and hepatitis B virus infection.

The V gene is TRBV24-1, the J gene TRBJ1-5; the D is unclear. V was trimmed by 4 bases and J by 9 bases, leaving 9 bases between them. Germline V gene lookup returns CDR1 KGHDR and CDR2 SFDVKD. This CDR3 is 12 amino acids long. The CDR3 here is CATSDGFGPQHF. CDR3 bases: TGTGCCACCAGTGACGGTTTTGGGCCCCAGCATTTT.

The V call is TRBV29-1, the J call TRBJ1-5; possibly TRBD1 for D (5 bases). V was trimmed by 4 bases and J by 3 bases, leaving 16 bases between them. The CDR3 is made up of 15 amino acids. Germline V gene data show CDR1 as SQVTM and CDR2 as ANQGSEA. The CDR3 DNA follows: TGCAGCGTTGCGACCGGGGGTGGTATCAATCAGCCCCAGCATTTT. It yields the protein CSVATGGGINQPQHF.

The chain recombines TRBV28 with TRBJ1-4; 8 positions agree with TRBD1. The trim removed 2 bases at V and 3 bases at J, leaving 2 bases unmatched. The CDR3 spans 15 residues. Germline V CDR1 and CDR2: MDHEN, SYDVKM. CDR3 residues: CASSLGQGANEKLFF. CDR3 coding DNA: TGTGCCAGCAGTTTAGGACAGGGAGCTAATGAAAAACTGTTTTTT.

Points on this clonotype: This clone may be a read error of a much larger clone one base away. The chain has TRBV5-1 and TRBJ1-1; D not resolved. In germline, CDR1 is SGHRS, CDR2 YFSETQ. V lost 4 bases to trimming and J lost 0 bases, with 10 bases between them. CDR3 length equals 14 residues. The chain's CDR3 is CASSARSMNTEAFF. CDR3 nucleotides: TGCGCCAGCAGCGCCCGCTCCATGAACACTGAAGCTTTCTTT.

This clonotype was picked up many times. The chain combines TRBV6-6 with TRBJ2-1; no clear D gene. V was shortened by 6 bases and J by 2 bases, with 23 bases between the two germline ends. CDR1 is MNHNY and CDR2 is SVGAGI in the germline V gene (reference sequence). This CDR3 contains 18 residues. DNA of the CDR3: TGTGCCAGCAGGCGGAACATTGTCCTTATGGCCCCCTACAATGAGCAGTTCTTC. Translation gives CASRRNIVLMAPYNEQFF.

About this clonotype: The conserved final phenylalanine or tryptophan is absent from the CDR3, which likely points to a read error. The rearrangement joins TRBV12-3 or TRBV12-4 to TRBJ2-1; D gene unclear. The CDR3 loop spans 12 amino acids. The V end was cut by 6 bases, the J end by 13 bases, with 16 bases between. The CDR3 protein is CASSPLTGDQFI. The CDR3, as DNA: TGTGCCAGCAGCCCACTAACTGGAGATCAGTTCATC.

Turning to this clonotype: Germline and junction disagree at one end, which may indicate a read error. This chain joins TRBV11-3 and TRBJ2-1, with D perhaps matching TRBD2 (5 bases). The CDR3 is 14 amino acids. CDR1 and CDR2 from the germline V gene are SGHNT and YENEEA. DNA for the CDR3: TGTGCAAGCAGCTCCCGGGGTAGCACCAATAAGCAGTTCTTC. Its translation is CASSSRGSTNKQFF.

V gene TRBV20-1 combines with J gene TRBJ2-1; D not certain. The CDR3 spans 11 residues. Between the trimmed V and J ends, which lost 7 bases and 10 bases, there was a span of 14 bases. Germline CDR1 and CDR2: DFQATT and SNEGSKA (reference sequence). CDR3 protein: CSVESSLEQFF. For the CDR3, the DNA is TGCAGTGTGGAATCTAGTCTCGAGCAGTTCTTC.

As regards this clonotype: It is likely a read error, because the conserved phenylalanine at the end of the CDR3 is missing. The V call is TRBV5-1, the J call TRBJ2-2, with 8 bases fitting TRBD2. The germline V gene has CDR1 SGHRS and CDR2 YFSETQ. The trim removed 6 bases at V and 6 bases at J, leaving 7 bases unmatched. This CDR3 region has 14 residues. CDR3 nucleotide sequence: TGCGCCAGCAACTTATCGACTAGCGCCGGGGAGCTGTTTCTT. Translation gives CASNLSTSAGELFL.

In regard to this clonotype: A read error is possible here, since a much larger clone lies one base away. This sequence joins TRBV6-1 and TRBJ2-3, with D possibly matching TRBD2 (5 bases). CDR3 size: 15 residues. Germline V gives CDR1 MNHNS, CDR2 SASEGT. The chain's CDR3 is CASSVTGYDTNTQYF. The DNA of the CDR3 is TGTGCCAGCAGTGTGACGGGATACGACACAAATACGCAGTATTTT.

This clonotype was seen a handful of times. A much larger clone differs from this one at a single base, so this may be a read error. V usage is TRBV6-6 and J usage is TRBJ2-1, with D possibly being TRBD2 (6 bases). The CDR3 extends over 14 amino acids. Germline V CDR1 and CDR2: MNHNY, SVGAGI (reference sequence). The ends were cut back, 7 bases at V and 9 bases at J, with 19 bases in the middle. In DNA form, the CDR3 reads TGTGCCAGCACCCCGGCGGGGTTCCTCTGTGAGCAGTTCTTC. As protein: CASTPAGFLCEQFF.

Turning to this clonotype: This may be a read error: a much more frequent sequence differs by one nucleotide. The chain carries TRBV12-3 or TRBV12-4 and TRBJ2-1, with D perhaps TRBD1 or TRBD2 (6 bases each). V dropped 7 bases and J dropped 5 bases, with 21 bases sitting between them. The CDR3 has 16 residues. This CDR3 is CASTQEVGAGNNEQFF. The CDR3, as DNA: TGTGCCAGCACCCAAGAAGTGGGGGCGGGGAACAATGAGCAGTTCTTC.

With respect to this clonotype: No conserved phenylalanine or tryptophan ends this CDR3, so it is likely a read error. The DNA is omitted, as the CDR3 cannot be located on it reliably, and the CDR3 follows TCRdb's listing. This CDR3 is CAGGQAENKKLYS. The V call is TRBV28, the J call TRBJ1-4; the table names TRBD1, a call not compared with the DNA. Germline CDR1 reads MDHEN; CDR2 reads SYDVKM. The CDR3 sequence runs 13 residues, both termini included.

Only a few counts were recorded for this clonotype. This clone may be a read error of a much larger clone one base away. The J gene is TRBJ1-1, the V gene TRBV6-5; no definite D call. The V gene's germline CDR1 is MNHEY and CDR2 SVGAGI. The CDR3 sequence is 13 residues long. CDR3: CAGSRTPNTEAFF. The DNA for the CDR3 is TGTGCCGGCAGTAGAACACCGAACACTGAAGCTTTCTTT.